This T cell receptor beta chain originates from a study of T cell changes during pregnancy in multiple sclerosis. Profiled with immunoSEQ multiplex PCR; TCRdb holds only in-frame clones, not every one. The table has approximately 41,000 clones, 90% seen once. The V and J ends lost 3 bases and 3 bases, in that order; junction bases with no gene match: 2. The V gene's germline CDR1 is MGHDK and CDR2 SYGVNS. CDR3 size: 15 residues. This specimen was CD4+ T cells from peripheral blood mononuclear cells, taken in the second trimester of pregnancy. This rearrangement joins TRBV25-1 to TRBJ2-1; 10 nucleotides line up with TRBD2. This receptor was taken from a female donor with multiple sclerosis, enrolled in a pregnancy study. The CDR3 sequence: CASSERTSGYNEQFF. The CDR3 DNA sequence: TGTGCCAGCAGTGAGAGGACTAGCGGCTACAATGAGCAGTTCTTC.